This T cell receptor beta chain was sequenced for a study of T-cell memory formation after mild COVID-19. TCRdb reprocessed the 5' RACE reads with MiXCR, giving one entry per CDR3 protein. The sample consists of 350,000 or so distinct CDR3 sequences, more than 20% of them appearing once. Germline V lookup: CDR1 SGHAT, CDR2 FQNNGV. The CDR3 extends over 13 amino acids. Between the trimmed V and J ends, which lost 5 bases and 3 bases, there was a span of 7 bases. This clonotype was seen at least ten times. Its target is unknown. Regarding the study as a whole: The SARS-CoV-2 specificity of second-wave clones reaching peak at day 37 remained unverified. Clones which contracted sat mainly in CM and EM if CD4+, and in EMRA if CD8+.

The source is a man aged 18 to 29 who had mild COVID-19 (a few samples of this study predate the infection). Cell type and time point are not known. The sequenced material came from PBMCs or a T cell subset sorted from them (not recorded which). This chain connects TRBV11-2 to TRBJ2-2; D remains ambiguous. The CDR3 region has the DNA TGTGCCAGCAGCGGTTTGTACACCGGGGAGCTGTTTTTT. This gives the protein CASSGLYTGELFF.